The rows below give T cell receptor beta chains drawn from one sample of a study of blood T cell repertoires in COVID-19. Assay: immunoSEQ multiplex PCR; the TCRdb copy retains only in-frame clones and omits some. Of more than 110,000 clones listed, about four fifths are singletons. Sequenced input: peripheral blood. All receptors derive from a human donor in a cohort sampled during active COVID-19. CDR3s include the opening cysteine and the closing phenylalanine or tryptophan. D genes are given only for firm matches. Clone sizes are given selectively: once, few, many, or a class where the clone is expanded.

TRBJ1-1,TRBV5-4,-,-,CASSITGYTEAFF,TGTGCCAGCAGCATTACAGGGTATACTGAAGCTTTCTTT
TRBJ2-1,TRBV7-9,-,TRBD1,CASSLGQGAYNEQFF,TGTGCCAGCAGCTTAGGACAGGGCGCCTACAATGAGCAGTTCTTC
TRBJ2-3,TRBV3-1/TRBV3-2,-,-,CASSQRGRTRTDTQYF,TGTGCCAGCAGCCAAAGGGGAAGGACCCGCACAGATACGCAGTATTTT
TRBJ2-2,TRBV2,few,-,CATRRGGLTGELFF,TGTGCCACCCGGCGGGGAGGTCTCACCGGGGAGCTGTTTTTT
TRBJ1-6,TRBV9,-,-,CASSVTGQNSPLHF,TGTGCCAGCAGCGTTACAGGGCAGAATTCACCCCTCCACTTT
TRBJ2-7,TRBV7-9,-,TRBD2,CASTLSGGLYEQYF,TGTGCCAGCACCCTCTCGGGGGGGCTCTACGAGCAGTACTTC
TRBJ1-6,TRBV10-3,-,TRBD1,CAISDPGTGNNSPLHF,TGTGCCATCAGTGATCCCGGGACAGGGAATAATTCACCCCTCCACTTT
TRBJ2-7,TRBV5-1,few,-,CASLFEGRYEQYF,TGCGCCAGCCTCTTTGAAGGGAGGTACGAGCAGTACTTC
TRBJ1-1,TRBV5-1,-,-,CASSRDKNTEAFF,TGCGCCAGCAGCCGGGACAAGAACACTGAAGCTTTCTTT
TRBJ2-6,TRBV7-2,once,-,CASSLGTSGANVLTF,TGTGCCAGCAGCCTTGGGACATCAGGGGCCAACGTCCTGACTTTC